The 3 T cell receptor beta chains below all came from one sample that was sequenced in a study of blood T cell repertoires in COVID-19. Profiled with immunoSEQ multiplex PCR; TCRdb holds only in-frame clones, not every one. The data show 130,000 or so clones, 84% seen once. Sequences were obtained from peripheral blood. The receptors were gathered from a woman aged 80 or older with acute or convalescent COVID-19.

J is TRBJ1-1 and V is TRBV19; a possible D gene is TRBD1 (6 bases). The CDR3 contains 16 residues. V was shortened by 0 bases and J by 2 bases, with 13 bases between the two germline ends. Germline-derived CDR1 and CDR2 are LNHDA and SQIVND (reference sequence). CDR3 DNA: TGTGCCAGTAGTATAGAGCAGGGGTCGGCAAACACTGAAGCTTTCTTT. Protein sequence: CASSIEQGSANTEAFF.

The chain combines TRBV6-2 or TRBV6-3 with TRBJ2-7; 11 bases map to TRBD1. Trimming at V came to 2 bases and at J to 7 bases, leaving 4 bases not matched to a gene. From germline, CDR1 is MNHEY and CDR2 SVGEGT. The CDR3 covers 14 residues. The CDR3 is CASSYGTGGGEQYF. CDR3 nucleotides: TGTGCCAGCAGTTACGGGACAGGGGGAGGGGAGCAGTACTTC.

CDR3 loop: CASSPSGGALVEQFF. The CDR3 bases are TGTGCCAGCAGCCCGAGCGGGGGGGCCCTGGTGGAGCAGTTCTTC. This chain links TRBV7-2 with TRBJ2-1, with 10 bases that match TRBD2. In germline, CDR1 is SGHTA, CDR2 FQGNSA. Trimming at V came to 5 bases and at J to 10 bases, leaving 11 bases not matched to a gene. There are 15 residues in the CDR3.